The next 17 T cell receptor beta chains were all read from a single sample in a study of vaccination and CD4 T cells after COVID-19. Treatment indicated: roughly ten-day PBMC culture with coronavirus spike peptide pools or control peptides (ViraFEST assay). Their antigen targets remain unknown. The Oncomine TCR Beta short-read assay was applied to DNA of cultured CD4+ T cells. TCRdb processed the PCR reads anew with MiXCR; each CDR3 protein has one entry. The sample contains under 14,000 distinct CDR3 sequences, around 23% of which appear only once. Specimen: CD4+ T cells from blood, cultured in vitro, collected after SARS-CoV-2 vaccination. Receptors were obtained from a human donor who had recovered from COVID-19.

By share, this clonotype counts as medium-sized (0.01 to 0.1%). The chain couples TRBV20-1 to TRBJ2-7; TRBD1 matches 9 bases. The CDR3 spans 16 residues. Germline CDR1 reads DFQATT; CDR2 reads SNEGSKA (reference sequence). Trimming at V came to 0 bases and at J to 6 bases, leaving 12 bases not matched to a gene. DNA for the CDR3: TGCAGTGCTAGAGATGTTGGACAGGACAGGGGTGGCGAGCAGTACTTC. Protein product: CSARDVGQDRGGEQYF.

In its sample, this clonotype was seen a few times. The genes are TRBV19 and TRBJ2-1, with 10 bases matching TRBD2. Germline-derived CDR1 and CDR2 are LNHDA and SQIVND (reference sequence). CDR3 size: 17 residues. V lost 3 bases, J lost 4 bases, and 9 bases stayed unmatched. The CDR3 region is CASSMASGRARYNEQFF. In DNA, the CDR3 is TGTGCCAGTAGTATGGCGAGCGGGAGGGCCAGGTACAATGAGCAGTTCTTC.

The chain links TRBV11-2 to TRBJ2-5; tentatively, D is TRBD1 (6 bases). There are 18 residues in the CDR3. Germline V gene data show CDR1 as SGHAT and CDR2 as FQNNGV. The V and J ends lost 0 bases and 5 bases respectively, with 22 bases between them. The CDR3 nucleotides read TGTGCCAGCAGCTTAGAGCCCAGGGGCAGGGGACGTTGGGAGACCCAGTACTTC. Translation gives CASSLEPRGRGRWETQYF.

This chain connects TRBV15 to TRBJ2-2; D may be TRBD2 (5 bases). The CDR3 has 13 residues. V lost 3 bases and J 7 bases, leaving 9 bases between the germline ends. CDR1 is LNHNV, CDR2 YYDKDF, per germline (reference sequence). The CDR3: CATSRTAGGELFF. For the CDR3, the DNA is TGTGCCACCAGCAGGACCGCGGGCGGGGAGCTGTTTTTT. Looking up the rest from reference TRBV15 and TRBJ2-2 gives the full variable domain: DAMVIQNPRYQVTQFGKPVTLSCSQTLNHNVMYWYQQKSSQAPKLLFHYYDKDFNNEADTPDNFQSRRPNTSFCFLDIRSPGLGDTAMYLCATSRTAGGELFFGEGSRLTVL.

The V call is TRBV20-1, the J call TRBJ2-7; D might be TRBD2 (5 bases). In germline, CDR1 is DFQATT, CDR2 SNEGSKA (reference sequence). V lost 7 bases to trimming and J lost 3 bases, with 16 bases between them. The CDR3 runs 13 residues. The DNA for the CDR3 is TGCAGTGGAAGCTCGGAGGCCGGCTACGAGCAGTACTTC. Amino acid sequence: CSGSSEAGYEQYF.

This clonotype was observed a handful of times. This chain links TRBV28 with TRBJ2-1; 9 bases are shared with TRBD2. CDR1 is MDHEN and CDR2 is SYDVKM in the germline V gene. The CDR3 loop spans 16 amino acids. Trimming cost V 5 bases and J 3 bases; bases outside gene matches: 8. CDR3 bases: TGTGCCAGCAGTCCCCCGGGACTAGCAGGCTACAATGAGCAGTTCTTC. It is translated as CASSPPGLAGYNEQFF.

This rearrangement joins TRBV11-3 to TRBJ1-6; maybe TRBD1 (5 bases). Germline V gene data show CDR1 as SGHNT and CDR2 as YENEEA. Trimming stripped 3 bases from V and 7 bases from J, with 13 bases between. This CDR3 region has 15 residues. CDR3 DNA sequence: TGTGCCAGCAGCTTCGAGCTGGGGACGAATTCACCCCTCCACTTT. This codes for CASSFELGTNSPLHF.

The CDR3 DNA sequence: TGCAGTGCTAGAGACTATACAATCAATGAGCAGTTCTTC. Residues: CSARDYTINEQFF. The V call is TRBV20-1, the J call TRBJ2-1; D uncertain. The CDR3 is made up of 13 amino acids. V shed 0 bases and J shed 6 bases, with 9 bases lying between them. CDR1 DFQATT and CDR2 SNEGSKA come from the germline V gene (reference sequence).

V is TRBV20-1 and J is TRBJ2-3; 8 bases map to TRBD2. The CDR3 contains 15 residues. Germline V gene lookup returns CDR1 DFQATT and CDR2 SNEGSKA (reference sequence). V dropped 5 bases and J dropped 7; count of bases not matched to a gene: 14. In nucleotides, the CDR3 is TGCAGTGCTCCACCCGGGGGGGGGGACTTTAATACGCAGTATTTT. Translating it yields CSAPPGGGDFNTQYF.

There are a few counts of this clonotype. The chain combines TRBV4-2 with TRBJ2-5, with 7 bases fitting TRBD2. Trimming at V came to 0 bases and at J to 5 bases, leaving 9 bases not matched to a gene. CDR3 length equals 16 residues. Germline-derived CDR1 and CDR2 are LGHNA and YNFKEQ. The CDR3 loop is CASSQEGQTSWETQYF. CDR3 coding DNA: TGTGCCAGCAGCCAAGAGGGTCAGACTAGCTGGGAGACCCAGTACTTC.

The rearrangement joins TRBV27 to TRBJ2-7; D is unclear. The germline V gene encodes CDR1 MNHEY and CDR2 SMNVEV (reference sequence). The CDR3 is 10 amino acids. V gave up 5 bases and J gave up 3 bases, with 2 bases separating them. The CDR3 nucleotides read TGTGCCAGCAGTATCTACGAGCAGTACTTC. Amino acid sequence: CASSIYEQYF.

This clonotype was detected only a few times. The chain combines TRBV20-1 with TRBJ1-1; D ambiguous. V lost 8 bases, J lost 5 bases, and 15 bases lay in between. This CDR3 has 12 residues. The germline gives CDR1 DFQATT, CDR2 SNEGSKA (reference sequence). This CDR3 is CSSPPPETEAFF. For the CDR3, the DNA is TGCAGTTCCCCTCCCCCGGAAACTGAAGCTTTCTTT.

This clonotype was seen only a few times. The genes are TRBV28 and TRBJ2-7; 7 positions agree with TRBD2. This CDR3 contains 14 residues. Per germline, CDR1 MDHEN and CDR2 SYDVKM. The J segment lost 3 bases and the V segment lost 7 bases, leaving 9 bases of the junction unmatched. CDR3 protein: CASTAGGGDYEQYF. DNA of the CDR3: TGTGCCAGCACCGCGGGTGGGGGGGACTACGAGCAGTACTTC.

The CDR3 loop is CASSMTGNYGYTF. The CDR3 DNA reads TGTGCCAGTAGTATGACAGGGAACTATGGCTACACCTTC. The genes are TRBV19 and TRBJ1-2; TRBD1 aligns across 7 bases. Germline lookup yields CDR1 LNHDA and CDR2 SQIVND (reference sequence). The V and J ends lost 3 bases and 2 bases, in that order; junction bases with no gene match: 0. The length of the CDR3 is 13 residues.

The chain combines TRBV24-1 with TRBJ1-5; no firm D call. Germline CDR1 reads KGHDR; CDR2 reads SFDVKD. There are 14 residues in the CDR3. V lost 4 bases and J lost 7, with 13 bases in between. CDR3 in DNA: TGTGCCACCAGTGACCCGACTTTTAAGCAGCCCCAGCATTTT. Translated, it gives CATSDPTFKQPQHF.

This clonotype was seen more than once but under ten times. In DNA, the CDR3 is TGTGCCAGCATCGAGCCCCACCCGACGGATGAGCAGTTCTTC. It codes for CASIEPHPTDEQFF. This chain connects TRBV6-4 to TRBJ2-1; D is undetermined. The CDR3 totals 14 residues. V lost 7 bases to trimming and J lost 8 bases, with 18 bases between them. Per the germline V gene, CDR1 is MRHNA and CDR2 is SNTAGT.

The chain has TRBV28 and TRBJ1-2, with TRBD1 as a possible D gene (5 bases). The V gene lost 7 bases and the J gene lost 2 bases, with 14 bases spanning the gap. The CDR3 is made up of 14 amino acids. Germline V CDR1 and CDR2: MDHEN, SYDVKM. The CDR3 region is CASTPGTPNYGYTF. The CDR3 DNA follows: TGTGCCAGCACCCCAGGGACCCCAAACTATGGCTACACCTTC.